This TCR beta chain was retrieved from a study of T-cell reconstitution after alpha-beta-depleted transplantation in children. Study-level results: About two months after transplant, alpha-beta T cells reportedly came from several hundred expanded graft clones. Surviving recipient T cells and thymic progenitors produced the high day-60 TCRbeta diversity seen in some patients. Hyperexpanded clones declined; after one year, newly produced T cells mostly supplied diversity.

Preparation of the TCRbeta library was carried out with unique molecular identifiers. Using its own MiXCR run on the PCR reads, TCRdb lists one record per CDR3 protein. This table holds some 180,000 distinct CDR3 sequences, 6.6% found once. With 1 base removed from V and 5 bases from J, the gap between germline ends came to 24 bases. The CDR3 loop spans 18 amino acids. The germline V gene has CDR1 MNHEY and CDR2 SMNVEV (reference sequence). This clonotype was counted at least ten times. Its cognate antigen is unknown. The chain links TRBV27 to TRBJ2-7, with no clear D. Sequenced material: PBMCs, taken before TCRalphabeta/CD19-depleted stem cell transplant. This clonotype was obtained from a boy aged 2 to 9 with acute lymphoblastic leukemia, due to receive a stem cell transplant. CDR3 sequence (DNA): TGTGCCAGCAGTTTATTCTTTAGAGGAACACTTTCCCTCGACGAGCAGTACTTC. This sequence encodes CASSLFFRGTLSLDEQYF.